The 20 T cell receptor beta chains presented below share a single source sample, sequenced in a study of cytomegalovirus exposure and HLA in healthy donors. Sequenced by immunoSEQ multiplex PCR; TCRdb stores in-frame clones only, minus some. The sample holds about 82,000 clones, about 95% seen once. Material: PBMCs. The receptors originated from a woman aged 18-29 years in good health and CMV-seronegative.

In this sample, this clone turned up once. The chain combines TRBV5-6 with TRBJ2-5; tentatively, D is TRBD2 (5 bases). Per germline, CDR1 SGHDT and CDR2 YYEEEE. The CDR3 extends over 15 amino acids. The V and J ends lost 1 base and 3 bases respectively, with 13 bases between them. The CDR3 DNA reads TGTGCCAGCAGCTTGTTAGGGCTAGCTAAAGAGACCCAGTACTTC. This gives the protein CASSLLGLAKETQYF.

V is TRBV18 and J is TRBJ1-2, with TRBD1 matching 8 bases. Per the germline V gene, CDR1 is KGHSH and CDR2 is LQKENI. The CDR3 spans 13 residues. J gave up 6 bases and V 6 bases, and 6 bases lay outside the gene matches. The CDR3 DNA sequence: TGTGCCAGCTCGCCGGACAGGGCTAATGGCTACACCTTC. It translates to CASSPDRANGYTF.

The rearrangement links TRBV5-6 to TRBJ1-6; D unclear. Between the trimmed V and J ends, which lost 2 bases and 8 bases, there was a span of 14 bases. The CDR3 consists of 15 residues. Germline lookup yields CDR1 SGHDT and CDR2 YYEEEE. The CDR3 nucleotides are TGTGCCAGCAGCTTTGCAGGACTGTGGGATTCACCCCTCCACTTT. It specifies CASSFAGLWDSPLHF.

The rearrangement uses TRBV29-1 and TRBJ2-7, with 7 nucleotides matching TRBD1. With 4 bases clipped from V and 5 bases from J, the junction kept 5 bases outside the gene matches. This CDR3 comprises 12 residues. CDR1 is SQVTM, CDR2 ANQGSEA, per germline. The DNA of the CDR3 is TGCAGCGTTGCCCAGGGGGTCGACGAGCAGTACTTC. Amino acid sequence: CSVAQGVDEQYF.

The rearrangement joins TRBV6-5 to TRBJ2-7; no reliable D call. V lost 2 bases and J lost 7, with 15 bases in between. The CDR3 length is 14 residues. The V gene's germline CDR1 is MNHEY and CDR2 SVGAGI. For the CDR3, the DNA is TGTGCCAGCAGTTACGCGGCCAGAGCTGGAGAGCAGTACTTC. Translation gives CASSYAARAGEQYF.

The chain combines TRBV10-3 with TRBJ2-3; TRBD2 aligns across 11 bases. J gave up 4 bases and V 2 bases, and 11 bases lay outside the gene matches. The V gene's germline CDR1 is ENHRY and CDR2 SYGVKD. This CDR3 contains 18 residues. CDR3 in DNA: TGTGCCATCAGTGAGCGAACTAGCGGGAGTATTATCGCAGATACGCAGTATTTT. It is translated as CAISERTSGSIIADTQYF.

The chain recombines TRBV7-2 with TRBJ1-5; 8 bases agree with TRBD1. This CDR3 has 14 amino acids. J lost 7 bases, V lost 6 bases, and 8 bases had no gene match. The germline CDR1 and CDR2 sequences are SGHTA and FQGNSA. CDR3 protein: CASSIRGPGQPQHF. DNA for the CDR3: TGTGCCAGCAGTATCAGGGGGCCAGGGCAGCCCCAGCATTTT.

This rearrangement joins TRBV2 to TRBJ2-3, with D hard to call. The CDR3 spans 13 residues. Trimming took 1 base from V and 3 from J, leaving 5 bases between them. The germline gives CDR1 SNHLY, CDR2 FYNNEI. DNA of the CDR3: TGTGCCAGCAGTGAAGAGCTAACAGATACGCAGTATTTT. Translation: CASSEELTDTQYF.

The chain recombines TRBV6-5 with TRBJ2-7; TRBD2 matches 11 bases. The CDR3 has 16 residues. V lost 0 bases to trimming and J lost 2 bases; unmatched junction nucleotides: 3. Germline CDR1 MNHEY, CDR2 SVGAGI. Written as DNA, the CDR3 is TGTGCCAGCAGTTACTCGGGACTAGCGGAGACCTACGAGCAGTACTTC. It yields the protein CASSYSGLAETYEQYF.

This clone was seen once. The gene calls are TRBV11-2 and TRBJ2-1, with 10 bases matching TRBD1. This CDR3 region has 15 residues. With V trimmed by 2 bases and J by 6 bases, 4 bases remained unmatched. CDR1 is SGHAT, CDR2 FQNNGV, per germline. The CDR3 spells CASSLTGQGFNEQFF. The DNA for the CDR3 is TGTGCCAGCAGCTTAACGGGACAGGGGTTCAATGAGCAGTTCTTC.

This sequence joins TRBV5-5 and TRBJ1-2; TRBD1 agrees at 7 bases. The junction had 13 bases not matched to a gene; V was cut back by 2 bases and J by 6 bases. The CDR3 consists of 16 residues. Germline V CDR1 and CDR2: SGHKS, YYEKEE (reference sequence). CDR3 protein: CASSFNPGQVSNGYTF. The CDR3 DNA reads as TGTGCCAGCAGCTTCAACCCCGGACAGGTGTCAAATGGCTACACCTTC.

The chain couples TRBV11-3 to TRBJ1-1; 9 bases fit TRBD1. Germline loops: CDR1 SGHNT, CDR2 YENEEA. This CDR3 region has 14 residues. The V segment lost 3 bases and the J segment 4 bases; nucleotides outside the gene matches: 3. The CDR3 spells CASSFTGGSTEAFF. For the CDR3, the DNA is TGTGCCAGCAGCTTCACAGGGGGCAGCACTGAAGCTTTCTTT.

The chain carries TRBV2 and TRBJ2-1, with 10 bases lining up with TRBD2. Trimming removed 7 bases from V and 5 bases from J; junction bases left unmatched: 8. CDR3 size: 15 residues. Germline CDR1 reads SNHLY; CDR2 reads FYNNEI. The DNA for the CDR3 is TGTGCCAGCAATGGGTTAGCGGGAGGAAACAATGAGCAGTTCTTC. This codes for CASNGLAGGNNEQFF.

This clone appeared once. The rearrangement links TRBV4-1 to TRBJ2-2; 12 bases map to TRBD1. CDR1 is MGHRA and CDR2 is YSYEKL in the germline V gene. Losses at the gene ends were 4 bases for V and 4 bases for J; bases not matched to a gene: 7. The CDR3 length is 17 residues. CDR3 nucleotide sequence: TGCGCCAGCAGCCGGGACAGGGGGCGGGGGGCCACCGGGGAGCTGTTTTTT. Translated, it gives CASSRDRGRGATGELFF.

J is TRBJ1-2 and V is TRBV6-5; D is ambiguous. The CDR3 totals 13 residues. V lost 6 bases, J lost 0 bases, and 8 bases lay in between. Germline CDR1 and CDR2: MNHEY and SVGAGI. CDR3 bases: TGTGCCAGCAGCCGTCAGGCTAACTATGGCTACACCTTC. This encodes CASSRQANYGYTF.

The chain carries TRBV29-1 and TRBJ2-1, with D tentatively TRBD2 (7 bases). There are 11 residues in the CDR3. From germline, CDR1 is SQVTM and CDR2 ANQGSEA. Trimming left V 7 bases short and J 10 bases short, with 14 bases between. CDR3 sequence reads: CSGGGRREQFF. CDR3 DNA sequence: TGCAGCGGGGGGGGGCGCCGGGAGCAGTTCTTC.

The chain couples TRBV28 to TRBJ1-5; the D is unclear. The CDR3 extends over 14 amino acids. CDR1 is MDHEN and CDR2 is SYDVKM in the germline V gene. Trimming took off 3 bases at V and 7 bases at J, with 13 bases between the two ends. The CDR3 bases are TGTGCCAGCAGTTTTCGGGAGGGTGGACAGCCCCAGCATTTT. The encoded protein is CASSFREGGQPQHF.

This chain joins TRBV6-1 and TRBJ2-7; D perhaps matches TRBD1 (8 bases). This CDR3 has 14 residues. V lost 4 bases and J lost 6, with 16 bases in between. The germline CDR1 and CDR2 sequences are MNHNS and SASEGT. The CDR3 DNA reads as TGTGCCAGCAGTGCAAGGGGGGGACAGGTCGAGCAGTACTTC. Its translation: CASSARGGQVEQYF.

This chain joins TRBV15 and TRBJ2-3; TRBD2 matches at 7 bases. The germline V gene has CDR1 LNHNV and CDR2 YYDKDF (reference sequence). The CDR3 runs to 16 residues. Unmatched junction bases numbered 10, after V lost 1 base and J lost 6 bases. The CDR3 loop is CATSRVMARGKDTQYF. The CDR3 nucleotides read TGTGCCACCAGCAGAGTTATGGCGCGGGGGAAGGATACGCAGTATTTT. Using reference TRBV15 and TRBJ2-3 for the parts outside the CDR3, the full variable domain is DAMVIQNPRYQVTQFGKPVTLSCSQTLNHNVMYWYQQKSSQAPKLLFHYYDKDFNNEADTPDNFQSRRPNTSFCFLDIRSPGLGDTAMYLCATSRVMARGKDTQYFGPGTRLTVL.

This chain joins TRBV13 and TRBJ2-2; D remains unclear. The V end lost 3 bases, the J end lost 0 bases, and 5 bases lay between the germline ends. Germline V CDR1 and CDR2: PRHDT, FYEKMQ (reference sequence). The CDR3 has 14 amino acids. The CDR3 loop is CASSLLTNTGELFF. In DNA, the CDR3 is TGTGCCAGCAGCTTGCTAACGAACACCGGGGAGCTGTTTTTT.